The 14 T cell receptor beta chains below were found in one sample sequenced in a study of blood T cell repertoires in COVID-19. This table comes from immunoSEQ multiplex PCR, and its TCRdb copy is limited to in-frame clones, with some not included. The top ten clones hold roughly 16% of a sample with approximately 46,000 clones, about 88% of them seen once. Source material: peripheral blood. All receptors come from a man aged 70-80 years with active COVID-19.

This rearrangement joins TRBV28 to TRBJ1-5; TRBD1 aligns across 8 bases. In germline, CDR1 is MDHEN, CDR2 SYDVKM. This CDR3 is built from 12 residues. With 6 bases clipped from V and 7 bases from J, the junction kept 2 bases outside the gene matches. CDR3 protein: CASRTGDQPQHF. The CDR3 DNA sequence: TGTGCCAGCAGGACAGGGGACCAGCCCCAGCATTTT.

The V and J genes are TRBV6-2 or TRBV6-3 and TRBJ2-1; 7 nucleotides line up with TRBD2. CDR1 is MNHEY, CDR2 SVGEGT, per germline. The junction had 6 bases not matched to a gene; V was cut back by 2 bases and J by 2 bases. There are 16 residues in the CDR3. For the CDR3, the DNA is TGTGCCAGCAGTTACGGGTTAGGGAGGGCCTACAATGAGCAGTTCTTC. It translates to CASSYGLGRAYNEQFF.

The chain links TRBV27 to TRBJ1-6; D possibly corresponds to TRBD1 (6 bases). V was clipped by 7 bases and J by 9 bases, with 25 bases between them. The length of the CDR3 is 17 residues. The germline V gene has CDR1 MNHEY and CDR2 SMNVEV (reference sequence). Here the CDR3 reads CASITELGGTYPSPLHF. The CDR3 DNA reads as TGTGCCAGCATTACCGAACTCGGGGGGACATATCCTTCACCCCTCCACTTT.

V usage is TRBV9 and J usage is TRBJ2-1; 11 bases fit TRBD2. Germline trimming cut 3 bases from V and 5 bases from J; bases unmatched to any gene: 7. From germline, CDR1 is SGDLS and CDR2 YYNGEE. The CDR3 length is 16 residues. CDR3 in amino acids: CASSEALAGADNEQFF. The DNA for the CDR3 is TGTGCCAGCAGCGAGGCACTAGCGGGGGCTGACAATGAGCAGTTCTTC.

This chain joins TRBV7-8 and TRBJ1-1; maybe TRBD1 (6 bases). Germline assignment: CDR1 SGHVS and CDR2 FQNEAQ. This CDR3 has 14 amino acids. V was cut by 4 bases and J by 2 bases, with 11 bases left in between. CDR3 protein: CASSSQTGNTEAFF. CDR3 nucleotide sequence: TGTGCCAGCAGCTCCCAGACAGGCAACACTGAAGCTTTCTTT.

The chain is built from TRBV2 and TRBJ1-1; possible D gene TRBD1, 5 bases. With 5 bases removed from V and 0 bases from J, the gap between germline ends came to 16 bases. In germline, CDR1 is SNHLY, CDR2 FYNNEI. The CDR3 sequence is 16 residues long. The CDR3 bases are TGTGCCAGCAGTAAACCCTTTTCACAGGTGAACACTGAAGCTTTCTTT. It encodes CASSKPFSQVNTEAFF. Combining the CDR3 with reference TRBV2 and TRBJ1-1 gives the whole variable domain EPEVTQTPSHQVTQMGQEVILRCVPISNHLYFYWYRQILGQKVEFLVSFYNNEISEKSEIFDDQFSVERPDGSNFTLKIRSTKLEDSAMYFCASSKPFSQVNTEAFFGQGTRLTVV.

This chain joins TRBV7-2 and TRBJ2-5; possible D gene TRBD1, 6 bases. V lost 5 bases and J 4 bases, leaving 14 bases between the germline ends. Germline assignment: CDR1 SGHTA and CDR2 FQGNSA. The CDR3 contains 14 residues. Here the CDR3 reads CASSPVDRRETQYF. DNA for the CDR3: TGTGCCAGCAGCCCAGTCGACAGGAGAGAGACCCAGTACTTC.

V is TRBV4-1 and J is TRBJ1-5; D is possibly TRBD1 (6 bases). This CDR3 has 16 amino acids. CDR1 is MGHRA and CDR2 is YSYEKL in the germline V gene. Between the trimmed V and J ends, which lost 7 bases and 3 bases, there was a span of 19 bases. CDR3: CASIPQGASHNQPQHF. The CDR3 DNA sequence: TGCGCCAGCATTCCACAGGGTGCCTCCCACAATCAGCCCCAGCATTTT.

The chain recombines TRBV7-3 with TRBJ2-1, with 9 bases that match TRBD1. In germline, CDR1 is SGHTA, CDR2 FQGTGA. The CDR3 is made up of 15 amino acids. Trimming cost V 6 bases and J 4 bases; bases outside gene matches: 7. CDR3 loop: CASRTGTGPYNEQFF. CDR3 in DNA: TGTGCCAGCAGGACCGGGACAGGGCCGTACAATGAGCAGTTCTTC.

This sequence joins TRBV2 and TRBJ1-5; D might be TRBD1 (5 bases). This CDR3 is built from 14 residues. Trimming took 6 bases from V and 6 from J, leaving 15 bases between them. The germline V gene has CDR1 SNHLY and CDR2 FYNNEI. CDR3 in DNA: TGTGCCAGCAGCGCCCAGGGTCGCGGTCAGCCCCAGCATTTT. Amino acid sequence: CASSAQGRGQPQHF.

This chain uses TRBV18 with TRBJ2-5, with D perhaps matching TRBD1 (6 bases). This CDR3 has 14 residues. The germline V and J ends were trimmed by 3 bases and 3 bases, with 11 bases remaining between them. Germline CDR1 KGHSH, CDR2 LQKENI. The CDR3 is CASSPQDSEETQYF. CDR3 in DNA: TGTGCCAGCTCACCTCAGGACAGTGAAGAGACCCAGTACTTC.

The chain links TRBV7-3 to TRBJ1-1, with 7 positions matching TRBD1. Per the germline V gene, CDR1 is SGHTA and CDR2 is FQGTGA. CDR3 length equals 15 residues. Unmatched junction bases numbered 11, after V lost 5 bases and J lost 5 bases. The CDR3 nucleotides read TGTGCCAGCAGCCCCTCGGACAGGATGGGGACTGAAGCTTTCTTT. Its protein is CASSPSDRMGTEAFF.

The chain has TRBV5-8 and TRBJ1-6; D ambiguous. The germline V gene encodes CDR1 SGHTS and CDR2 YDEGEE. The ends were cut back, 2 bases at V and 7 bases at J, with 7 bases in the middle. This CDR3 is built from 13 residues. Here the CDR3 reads CASSFAQNSPLHF. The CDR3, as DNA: TGTGCCAGCAGCTTCGCGCAAAATTCACCCCTCCACTTT.

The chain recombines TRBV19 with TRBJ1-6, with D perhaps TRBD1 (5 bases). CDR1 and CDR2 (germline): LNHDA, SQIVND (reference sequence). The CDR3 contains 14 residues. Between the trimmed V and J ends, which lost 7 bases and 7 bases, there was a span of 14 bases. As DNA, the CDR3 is TGTGCCAGTACTTTCGGGGGTCCCAATTCACCCCTCCACTTT. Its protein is CASTFGGPNSPLHF. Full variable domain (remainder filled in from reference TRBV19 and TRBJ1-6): DGGITQSPKYLFRKEGQNVTLSCEQNLNHDAMYWYRQDPGQGLRLIYYSQIVNDFQKGDIAEGYSVSREKKESFPLTVTSAQKNPTAFYLCASTFGGPNSPLHFGNGTRLTVT.